The clone carrying this TCR beta chain was seen only a few times. Its matching antigen is unknown. A second about 7 to 11 cycle PCR used barcoded and J-beta primers. Sequencing recovered at least 2.5 million CDR3-containing paired-end reads from each sample. TCRdb redid the calling of the 5' RACE reads with MiXCR, one entry per CDR3 protein. The data show 720,000 or so distinct CDR3 sequences, around two fifths seen once. CDR1 is LGHNA and CDR2 is YNFKEQ in the germline V gene. This CDR3 is 15 amino acids long. Trimming stripped 0 bases from V and 1 base from J, with 9 bases between. These data are taken from a study of blood T cells in healthy people across ages. Study-level background: Template switching recovered approximately one barcoded beta molecule for every two T cells.

General study results and limits: Age brought a roughly linear fall in TCR beta diversity measured per million T cells. Relative to aged donors, long-lived donors carried more naive CD4+ cells and displayed higher diversity.

The source is a man older than 75 in good health. The chain recombines TRBV4-2 with TRBJ1-1; D is unresolved. The specimen was blood. The CDR3 here is CASSQDLPGNTEAFF. CDR3 sequence (DNA): TGTGCCAGCAGCCAAGATCTGCCAGGGAACACTGAAGCTTTCTTT.